This record concerns one T cell receptor (beta chain) sequence. Its cognate antigen is unknown. This specimen belongs to a study of T cells after yellow fever vaccination. Study results and limitations: A minor fraction of clonotypes spanned both CD4 and CD8 compartments. Highly abundant clonotypes carried over from the bulk population could end up in FACS-sorted repertoires as contaminants.

TCRdb called the 5' RACE reads again in MiXCR, with one record for every CDR3 protein. The data show 150,000 to 200,000 distinct CDR3 sequences, 9.5% to 11% seen once. The sample in question was CD8+ T cells sorted from PBMCs, obtained 15 days after the yellow fever booster vaccination. This TCR was recovered from a young man who received the YFV17D yellow fever vaccine.

The CDR3 here is CASSFGDGYTF. Written as DNA, the CDR3 is TGTGCCAGCAGTTTCGGTGATGGCTACACCTTC. This sequence joins TRBV12-3 or TRBV12-4 and TRBJ1-2; no firm D call. The CDR3 length is 11 residues. V was trimmed by 3 bases and J by 6 bases, leaving 5 bases between them.